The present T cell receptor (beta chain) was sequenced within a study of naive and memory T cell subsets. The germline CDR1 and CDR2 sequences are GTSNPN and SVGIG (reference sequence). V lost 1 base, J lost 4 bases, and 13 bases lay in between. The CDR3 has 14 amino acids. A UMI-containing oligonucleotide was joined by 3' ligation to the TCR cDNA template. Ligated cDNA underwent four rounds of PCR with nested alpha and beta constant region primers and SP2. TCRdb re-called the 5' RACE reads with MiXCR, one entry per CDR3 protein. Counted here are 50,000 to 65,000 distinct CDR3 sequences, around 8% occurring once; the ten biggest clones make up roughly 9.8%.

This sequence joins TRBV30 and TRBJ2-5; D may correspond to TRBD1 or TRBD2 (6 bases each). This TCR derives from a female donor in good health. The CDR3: CAWSESGAGETQYF. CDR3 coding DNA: TGTGCCTGGAGTGAGTCGGGGGCAGGAGAGACCCAGTACTTC.